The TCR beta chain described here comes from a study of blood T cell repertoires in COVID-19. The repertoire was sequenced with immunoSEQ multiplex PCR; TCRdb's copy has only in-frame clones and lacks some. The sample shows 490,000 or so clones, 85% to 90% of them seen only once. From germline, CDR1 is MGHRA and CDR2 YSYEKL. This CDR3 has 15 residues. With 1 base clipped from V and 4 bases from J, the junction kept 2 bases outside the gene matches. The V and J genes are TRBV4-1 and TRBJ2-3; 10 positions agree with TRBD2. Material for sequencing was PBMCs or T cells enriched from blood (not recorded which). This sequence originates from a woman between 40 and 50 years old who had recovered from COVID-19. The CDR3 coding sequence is TGCGCCAGCAGCCAAGTAGGACTAGCGGCAGATACGCAGTATTTT. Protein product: CASSQVGLAADTQYF.